The 3 T cell receptor beta chains below come from one sample, sequenced in a study of blood T cell repertoires in COVID-19. Sequencing used immunoSEQ multiplex PCR; TCRdb keeps in-frame clones, though not all of them. The repertoire includes 330,000 or so clones, 88% of them detected once, and approximately 1% sits in the top ten. Sequences were obtained from PBMCs or T cells enriched from blood (not recorded which). Every receptor here comes from a woman aged 25 to 39 who had been exposed to COVID-19.

With respect to this clone: One end of the junction fails to match germline, which may point to a read error. The genes are TRBV7-7 and TRBJ2-1; TRBD2 aligns across 8 bases. The CDR3 totals 15 residues. Looked up from germline, CDR1 is SSHAT and CDR2 is FNYEAQ (reference sequence). The CDR3: CASSLGSGSYDEQFF. CDR3 nucleotide sequence: TGTGCTAGCAGCTTAGGGAGCGGGAGTTATGATGAGCAGTTCTTC.

The chain is built from TRBV24-1 and TRBJ1-1; 8 bases match TRBD1. CDR1 and CDR2 from the germline V gene are KGHDR and SFDVKD. With V trimmed by 5 bases and J by 11 bases, 9 bases remained unmatched. This CDR3 spans 13 amino acids. CDR3 residues: CATSGNSQGEAFF. The CDR3 DNA reads as TGTGCCACCAGTGGTAACTCACAGGGGGAGGCTTTCTTT.

This chain connects TRBV28 to TRBJ2-7; D may be TRBD2 (6 bases). Germline CDR1 reads MDHEN; CDR2 reads SYDVKM. CDR3 length: 11 amino acids. The V end was cut by 8 bases, the J end by 2 bases, with 7 bases between. The CDR3 DNA is TGTGCCAGCTCGGGGGCCTACGAGCAGTACTTC. Translated, it gives CASSGAYEQYF.